This TCR beta chain was sequenced in a study of read filtering for tumor transcriptome and immune sequencing. This clonotype was counted many times. The antigen remains undetermined. The CDR3 is 18 amino acids. CDR1 is KGHSH and CDR2 is LQKENI in the germline V gene. Trimming removed 3 bases from V and 0 bases from J; junction bases left unmatched: 11. Findings and caveats of the study: Around 85% of IR-seq clonotypes had one read, totaling 3% to 4% of reads; RNA-seq: approximately 75% and 45%. IR-seq and RNA-seq agreed better without single-read clonotypes.

Molecular barcoded adaptors covering alpha/delta and beta/gamma chains were used on approximately 400 ng RNA. A single record per CDR3 protein comes from TCRdb applying MiXCR to the reads. The table has over 45,000 distinct CDR3 sequences, 20% to 25% seen once. Sequencing input: a population of CD138-negative cells sorted from bone marrow. The receptor was derived from a donor aged 40 or older with multiple myeloma. This sequence joins TRBV18 and TRBJ1-5; TRBD1 aligns across 7 bases. CDR3: CASSPTGQLSRSNQPQHF. DNA for the CDR3: TGTGCCAGCTCACCTACGGGACAGTTATCCCGTAGCAATCAGCCCCAGCATTTT.